The 25 T cell receptor beta chains presented below share a single source sample, sequenced in a study of T cells in Graves' hyperthyroidism and ophthalmopathy. Using RNA transcripts as the source, TCR beta CDR3 regions were amplified. HTBI primers were employed in a first-round RT-PCR of the TCR CDR3. Via MiXCR, TCRdb re-called the multiplex PCR reads, giving one row per CDR3 protein. Among 480,000 or so distinct CDR3 sequences, 46% were seen once, and the ten largest hold about 45%. Material for sequencing was peripheral blood or thyroid tissue (not recorded which). These receptors were collected from an adult woman with Graves' disease, either hyperthyroidism or ophthalmopathy (not recorded which).

This clonotype came up many times. The J gene is TRBJ1-5, the V gene TRBV5-1; D is undetermined. Germline-derived CDR1 and CDR2 are SGHRS and YFSETQ. V was trimmed by 0 bases and J by 4 bases, leaving 11 bases between them. CDR3 length: 15 amino acids. The CDR3 reads CASSLDPWGNQPQHF. The CDR3 DNA sequence: TGCGCCAGCAGCTTGGATCCGTGGGGAAATCAGCCCCAGCATTTT.

A few counts support this clonotype. The chain joins TRBV29-1 to TRBJ2-5, with 11 bases aligning to TRBD2. With V trimmed by 5 bases and J by 5 bases, 10 bases remained unmatched. Per the germline V gene, CDR1 is SQVTM and CDR2 is ANQGSEA. The length of the CDR3 is 15 residues. DNA for the CDR3: TGCAGCGTTCCGGGACTAGCGGAGCAGTGGGAGACCCAGTACTTC. It is translated as CSVPGLAEQWETQYF.

This clonotype was counted once. Written as DNA, the CDR3 is TGTGCCAGCAGTGAGGATAGCGGGTATGATGGGGAGCTGTTTTTT. Its translation: CASSEDSGYDGELFF. The gene calls are TRBV2 and TRBJ2-2; 7 bases agree with TRBD2. The germline CDR1 and CDR2 sequences are SNHLY and FYNNEI. This CDR3 comprises 15 residues. Trimming took 3 bases from V and 8 from J; bases not matched to a gene: 9.

Only a few counts were recorded for this clonotype. The J gene is TRBJ1-2, the V gene TRBV12-3 or TRBV12-4; D gene uncertain. This CDR3 is built from 13 residues. The ends were cut back, 3 bases at V and 3 bases at J, with 8 bases in the middle. CDR3: CASSFVRHYGYTF. For the CDR3, the DNA is TGTGCCAGCAGTTTCGTCCGCCACTATGGCTACACCTTC.

V gene TRBV7-9 combines with J gene TRBJ2-2, with 9 bases lining up with TRBD1. Per germline, CDR1 SEHNR and CDR2 FQNEAQ (reference sequence). V lost 5 bases and J lost 8; bases outside the gene matches: 9. This CDR3 spans 15 amino acids. The CDR3 protein is CASSTRTGAAGELFF. The CDR3 DNA is TGTGCCAGCAGCACCCGGACAGGGGCGGCGGGGGAGCTGTTTTTT.

This clonotype has at least ten counts. The rearrangement joins TRBV7-2 to TRBJ1-3, with D possibly TRBD1 on 6 matching bases. The germline V gene encodes CDR1 SGHTA and CDR2 FQGNSA. The length of the CDR3 is 15 residues. V shed 3 bases and J shed 4 bases, with 13 bases lying between them. CDR3 coding DNA: TGTGCCAGCAGCTTTTTGGGGGCGCTGGGAAACACCATATATTTT. Its translation is CASSFLGALGNTIYF.

Many counts were recorded for this clonotype. This rearrangement joins TRBV20-1 to TRBJ1-1; D possibly corresponds to TRBD1 (5 bases). The length of the CDR3 is 13 residues. V shed 5 bases and J shed 8 bases, with 18 bases lying between them. In germline, CDR1 is DFQATT, CDR2 SNEGSKA (reference sequence). This CDR3 reads CSAGVTRGGEAFF. CDR3 sequence (DNA): TGCAGTGCTGGGGTTACACGTGGGGGGGAAGCTTTCTTT.

The sample holds many counts of this clonotype. CDR3 region: CASRPGTGYSPLHF. The CDR3, as DNA: TGTGCCAGCAGGCCCGGGACAGGGTATTCACCCCTCCACTTT. V and J are TRBV6-5 and TRBJ1-6, with TRBD1 matching 9 bases. The CDR3 loop spans 14 amino acids. Germline V gene sequence: CDR1 MNHEY, CDR2 SVGAGI. V dropped 6 bases and J dropped 8; count of bases not matched to a gene: 5.

This chain links TRBV15 with TRBJ2-6; the D is unclear. CDR3 length equals 16 residues. With 1 base removed from V and 3 bases from J, the gap between germline ends came to 10 bases. The germline CDR1 and CDR2 sequences are LNHNV and YYDKDF (reference sequence). As DNA, the CDR3 is TGTGCCACCAGCAGAGTTGCCGCAAGTGGGGCCAACGTCCTGACTTTC. It codes for CATSRVAASGANVLTF.

This clonotype was counted only a few times. The CDR3 DNA sequence: TGCAGCGTTGGGTCACAAGCAGATACGCAGTATTTT. Amino acids: CSVGSQADTQYF. The chain links TRBV29-1 to TRBJ2-3; D not resolved. Germline CDR1 and CDR2: SQVTM and ANQGSEA. V gave up 4 bases and J gave up 4 bases, with 9 bases separating them. The CDR3 runs 12 residues.

The J gene is TRBJ2-5, the V gene TRBV7-9; a weak D match, TRBD2 (6 bases). The CDR3 runs to 15 residues. Per germline, CDR1 SEHNR and CDR2 FQNEAQ (reference sequence). The V and J ends lost 4 bases and 6 bases respectively, with 18 bases between them. For the CDR3, the DNA is TGTGCCAGCAGCTCTGACGGGGGATTATCCAAGACCCAGTACTTC. Its translation is CASSSDGGLSKTQYF.

V gene TRBV10-3 combines with J gene TRBJ2-1; TRBD1 agrees at 9 bases. J gave up 8 bases and V 10 bases, and 9 bases lay outside the gene matches. In germline, CDR1 is ENHRY, CDR2 SYGVKD. CDR3 length equals 13 residues. DNA of the CDR3: TGTGCCACCACCGGGACAGGGAGTGATGAGCAGTTCTTC. Protein: CATTGTGSDEQFF.

The V gene is TRBV7-2, the J gene TRBJ1-2, with D tentatively TRBD1 (6 bases). The CDR3 runs 15 residues. Trimming pared 5 bases from V and 5 bases from J, leaving 18 bases between. Germline CDR1 is SGHTA and CDR2 is FQGNSA. The DNA of the CDR3 is TGTGCCAGCAGCGGAGGGCGGGACAACCTATATGGCTACACCTTC. This gives the protein CASSGGRDNLYGYTF.

V and J are TRBV7-8 and TRBJ1-5; TRBD1 aligns across 9 bases. Trimming removed 5 bases from V and 4 bases from J; junction bases left unmatched: 12. The CDR3 extends over 17 amino acids. In germline, CDR1 is SGHVS, CDR2 FQNEAQ. The CDR3 region has the DNA TGTGCCAGCAGCGGGGACAGGGTCCCTTTTCGGAATCAGCCCCAGCATTTT. This sequence encodes CASSGDRVPFRNQPQHF. Using reference TRBV7-8 and TRBJ1-5 for the parts outside the CDR3, the full variable domain is GAGVSQSPRYKVAKRGQDVALRCDPISGHVSLFWYQQALGQGPEFLTYFQNEAQLDKSGLPSDRFFAERPEGSVSTLKIQRTQQEDSAVYLCASSGDRVPFRNQPQHFGDGTRLSIL.

Ten or more counts support this clonotype. V usage is TRBV29-1 and J usage is TRBJ2-5; D gene unclear. Germline CDR1 and CDR2: SQVTM and ANQGSEA. The CDR3 runs to 12 residues. Trimming removed 6 bases at V and 2 bases at J, with 10 bases between. The CDR3 loop reads CSVALEQETQYF. DNA for the CDR3: TGCAGCGTGGCCTTGGAACAAGAGACCCAGTACTTC.

This clonotype was picked up many times. CDR3 coding DNA: TGTGCCAGCAGCTTAGATGCAGGGTGGGCCTATGGCTACACCTTC. Translating gives CASSLDAGWAYGYTF. The chain carries TRBV7-8 and TRBJ1-2, with D perhaps TRBD1 (5 bases). Germline V CDR1 and CDR2: SGHVS, FQNEAQ. The CDR3 totals 15 residues. V lost 1 base and J lost 4, with 13 bases in between.

This clonotype was counted at least ten times. The chain links TRBV6-5 to TRBJ1-2; TRBD1 is a possible D gene (5 bases). The germline CDR1 and CDR2 sequences are MNHEY and SVGAGI. The CDR3 length is 14 residues. V was trimmed by 8 bases and J by 7 bases, leaving 20 bases between them. CDR3 protein: CASRRDPSVGGYTF. The CDR3 DNA is TGTGCCAGCCGCCGGGACCCCAGTGTAGGTGGCTACACCTTC.

This clonotype was recorded once. The chain couples TRBV2 to TRBJ1-6; unclear D gene. This CDR3 is 12 amino acids long. The V gene lost 7 bases and the J gene lost 7 bases, with 8 bases spanning the gap. Looked up from germline, CDR1 is SNHLY and CDR2 is FYNNEI. CDR3 protein: CASKSLNSPLHF. The CDR3 DNA sequence: TGTGCCAGCAAATCTCTAAATTCACCCCTCCACTTT.

The sample holds many counts of this clonotype. This chain joins TRBV5-1 and TRBJ2-2, with TRBD2 identical over 11 bases. Unmatched junction bases numbered 9, after V lost 4 bases and J lost 4 bases. CDR1 and CDR2 from the germline V gene are SGHRS and YFSETQ. This CDR3 has 17 residues. CDR3 nucleotides: TGCGCCAGCAGCGCGGAGATAGCGGGAGGGATCACCGGGGAGCTGTTTTTT. Protein: CASSAEIAGGITGELFF.

This clonotype was seen many times. V gene TRBV7-9 combines with J gene TRBJ1-2, with a possible D match to TRBD1 (5 bases). The ends were cut back, 5 bases at V and 8 bases at J, with 18 bases in the middle. Germline CDR1 reads SEHNR; CDR2 reads FQNEAQ (reference sequence). There are 14 residues in the CDR3. In DNA form, the CDR3 reads TGTGCCAGCAGCGCGGTCGACAGCCGTACCGGCTACACCTTC. This sequence encodes CASSAVDSRTGYTF. The whole variable domain, remainder taken from reference TRBV7-9 and TRBJ1-2, is DTGVSQNPRHKITKRGQNVTFRCDPISEHNRLYWYRQTLGQGPEFLTYFQNEAQLEKSRLLSDRFSAERPKGSFSTLEIQRTEQGDSAMYLCASSAVDSRTGYTFGSGTRLTVV.

The chain carries TRBV29-1 and TRBJ1-1; unclear D gene. The CDR3 spans 9 residues. Per germline, CDR1 SQVTM and CDR2 ANQGSEA. V lost 4 bases and J lost 8, with 5 bases in between. The CDR3 sequence: CSVGVEAFF. CDR3 bases: TGCAGCGTTGGGGTAGAAGCTTTCTTT.

This clonotype was seen just once. V gene TRBV19 combines with J gene TRBJ2-6; weak D call: TRBD1 (5 bases). CDR1 and CDR2 (germline): LNHDA, SQIVND (reference sequence). Trimming left V 5 bases short and J 0 bases short, with 11 bases between. The CDR3 runs 16 residues. CDR3 nucleotides: TGTGCCAGTAGTCCCGACAGCACCTCTGGGGCCAACGTCCTGACTTTC. Translating gives CASSPDSTSGANVLTF.

This chain links TRBV14 with TRBJ1-2; D perhaps matches TRBD1 (5 bases). Trimming cost V 0 bases and J 5 bases, with 13 bases left between them. The CDR3 extends over 15 amino acids. Germline CDR1 is SGHDN and CDR2 is FVKESK. Written as DNA, the CDR3 is TGTGCCAGCAGCCAAGATAGGGGCCAAGGGTATGGCTACACCTTC. Translated, it gives CASSQDRGQGYGYTF.

This clonotype has a count of ten or more. This rearrangement joins TRBV6-1 to TRBJ1-6; no firm D call. This CDR3 is 15 amino acids long. The germline V gene encodes CDR1 MNHNS and CDR2 SASEGT. The V gene lost 1 base and the J gene lost 9 bases, with 13 bases spanning the gap. CDR3 sequence (DNA): TGTGCCAGCAGTGAAGGGGCAGGAAGAGGTTCACCCCTCCACTTT. Its translation: CASSEGAGRGSPLHF.

The chain couples TRBV29-1 to TRBJ2-7; D might be TRBD1 (5 bases). V lost 8 bases, J lost 1 base, and 12 bases lay in between. Germline V gives CDR1 SQVTM, CDR2 ANQGSEA. The CDR3 covers 12 residues. For the CDR3, the DNA is TGCAGCATTAACGGACAATCCTACGAGCAGTACTTC. The encoded protein is CSINGQSYEQYF.